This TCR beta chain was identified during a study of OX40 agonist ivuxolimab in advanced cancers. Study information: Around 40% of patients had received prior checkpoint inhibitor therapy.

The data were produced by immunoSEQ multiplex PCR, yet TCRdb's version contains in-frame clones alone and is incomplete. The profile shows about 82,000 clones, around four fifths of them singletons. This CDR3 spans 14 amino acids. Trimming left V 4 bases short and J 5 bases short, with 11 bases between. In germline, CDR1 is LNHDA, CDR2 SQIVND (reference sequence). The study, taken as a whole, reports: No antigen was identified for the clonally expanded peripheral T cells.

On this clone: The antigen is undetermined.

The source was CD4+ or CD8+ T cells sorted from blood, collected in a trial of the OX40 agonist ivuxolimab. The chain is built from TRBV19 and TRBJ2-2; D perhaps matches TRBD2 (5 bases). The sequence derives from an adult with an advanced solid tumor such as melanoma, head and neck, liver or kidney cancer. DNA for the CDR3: TGTGCCAGTAGTAGGGAGTCGGTGACCGGGGAGCTGTTTTTT. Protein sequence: CASSRESVTGELFF.